The clone carrying this T cell receptor (beta chain) was seen once. The data stem from a study of blood T cell repertoires in COVID-19. The wider study: The United States, Italy and Spain were the sources of the acute and convalescent COVID-19 samples. PBMCs, B-cell-depleted T cells, or T cells provided the cDNA or gDNA that made up the material.

In the authors' workflow: For nucleated cells, counts were estimated from reference gene primer amplification. Measured with immunoSEQ multiplex PCR; TCRdb has only the in-frame clones, and not every one. That table gives V, J and clone size, and the DNA gave D and trimming. Here the sample spans approximately 430,000 clones, 80% to 90% being singletons. This CDR3 has 14 amino acids. V lost 2 bases and J lost 4; bases outside the gene matches: 2. From germline, CDR1 is WNHNN and CDR2 SYGVQD (reference sequence). The sequence came from a woman in her 30s with active or convalescent COVID-19. Sample: peripheral blood. V gene TRBV10-1 combines with J gene TRBJ2-1, with 7 bases aligning to TRBD2. The CDR3 sequence is CASSEAGAYNEQFF. The CDR3 DNA follows: TGCGCCAGCAGTGAGGCGGGAGCTTACAATGAGCAGTTCTTC.